One T cell receptor (beta chain) is described in this entry. What it binds is unknown. This record belongs to a study of cytomegalovirus exposure and HLA in healthy donors. Findings and caveats of the study: Altogether, some 170 TCR beta chains were recorded as cytomegalovirus-associated. Both high specificity and high sensitivity reportedly marked the classifier's diagnosis of cytomegalovirus status. Specificity of three CMV-associated chains for CMV antigens was verified in vitro.

Measured with immunoSEQ multiplex PCR; TCRdb has only the in-frame clones, and not every one. The repertoire includes around 200,000 clones, about 81% of them detected once, and 1% to 1.5% sits in the top ten. Separate from the roughly 670-subject first cohort, the roughly 110-subject validation cohort was the one that the donors belonged to. With V trimmed by 5 bases and J by 1 base, 4 bases remained unmatched. Germline lookup yields CDR1 MNHNS and CDR2 SASEGT. This CDR3 is 14 amino acids long. The J gene is TRBJ2-7, the V gene TRBV6-1; 8 nucleotides line up with TRBD1. Material for sequencing was PBMCs. The clonotype was recovered from a woman in her 30s in good health and CMV-seronegative. The CDR3 here is CASSPQGASYEQYF. CDR3 nucleotides: TGTGCCAGCAGTCCCCAGGGGGCTTCCTACGAGCAGTACTTC.